The present T cell receptor (beta chain) was sequenced within a study of blood T cell repertoires in COVID-19. This CDR3 comprises 14 residues. Germline V gene sequence: CDR1 SGHRS, CDR2 YFSETQ. V lost 4 bases to trimming and J lost 7 bases; unmatched junction nucleotides: 7. Under the authors' procedure: Amplification from reference gene primers served as the basis for estimated nucleated cell counts. Sequencing used immunoSEQ multiplex PCR; TCRdb keeps in-frame clones, though not all of them. The D gene and trimming were derived from the DNA, and the V and J assignments and clone size from that table. The data contain approximately 150,000 clones, around 87% of them singletons. This clone was observed a few times.

The sequenced sample consisted of peripheral blood. The J gene is TRBJ1-4, the V gene TRBV5-1; 7 nucleotides agree with TRBD1. This clonotype was obtained from a woman aged 60-75 years with active or convalescent COVID-19. The CDR3 is CASSIDREGEKLFF. Here the CDR3 DNA reads TGCGCCAGCAGCATAGACAGGGAAGGTGAAAAACTGTTTTTT.